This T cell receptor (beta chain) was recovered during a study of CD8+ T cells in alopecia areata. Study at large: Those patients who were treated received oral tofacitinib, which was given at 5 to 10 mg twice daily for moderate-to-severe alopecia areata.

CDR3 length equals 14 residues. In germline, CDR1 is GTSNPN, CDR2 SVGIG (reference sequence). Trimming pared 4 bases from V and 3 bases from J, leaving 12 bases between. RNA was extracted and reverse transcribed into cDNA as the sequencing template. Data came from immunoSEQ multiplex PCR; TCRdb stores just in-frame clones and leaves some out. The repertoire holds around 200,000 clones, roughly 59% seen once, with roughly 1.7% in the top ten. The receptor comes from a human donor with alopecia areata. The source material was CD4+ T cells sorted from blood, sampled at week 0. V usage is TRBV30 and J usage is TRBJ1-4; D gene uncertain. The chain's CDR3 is CAWTPGVPNEKLFF. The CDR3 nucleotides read TGTGCCTGGACCCCCGGAGTTCCTAATGAAAAACTGTTTTTT. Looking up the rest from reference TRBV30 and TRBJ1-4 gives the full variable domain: SQTIHQWPATLVQPVGSPLSLECTVEGTSNPNLYWYRQAAGRGLQLLFYSVGIGQISSEVPQNLSASRPQDRQFILSSKKLLLSDSGFYLCAWTPGVPNEKLFFGSGTQLSVL.